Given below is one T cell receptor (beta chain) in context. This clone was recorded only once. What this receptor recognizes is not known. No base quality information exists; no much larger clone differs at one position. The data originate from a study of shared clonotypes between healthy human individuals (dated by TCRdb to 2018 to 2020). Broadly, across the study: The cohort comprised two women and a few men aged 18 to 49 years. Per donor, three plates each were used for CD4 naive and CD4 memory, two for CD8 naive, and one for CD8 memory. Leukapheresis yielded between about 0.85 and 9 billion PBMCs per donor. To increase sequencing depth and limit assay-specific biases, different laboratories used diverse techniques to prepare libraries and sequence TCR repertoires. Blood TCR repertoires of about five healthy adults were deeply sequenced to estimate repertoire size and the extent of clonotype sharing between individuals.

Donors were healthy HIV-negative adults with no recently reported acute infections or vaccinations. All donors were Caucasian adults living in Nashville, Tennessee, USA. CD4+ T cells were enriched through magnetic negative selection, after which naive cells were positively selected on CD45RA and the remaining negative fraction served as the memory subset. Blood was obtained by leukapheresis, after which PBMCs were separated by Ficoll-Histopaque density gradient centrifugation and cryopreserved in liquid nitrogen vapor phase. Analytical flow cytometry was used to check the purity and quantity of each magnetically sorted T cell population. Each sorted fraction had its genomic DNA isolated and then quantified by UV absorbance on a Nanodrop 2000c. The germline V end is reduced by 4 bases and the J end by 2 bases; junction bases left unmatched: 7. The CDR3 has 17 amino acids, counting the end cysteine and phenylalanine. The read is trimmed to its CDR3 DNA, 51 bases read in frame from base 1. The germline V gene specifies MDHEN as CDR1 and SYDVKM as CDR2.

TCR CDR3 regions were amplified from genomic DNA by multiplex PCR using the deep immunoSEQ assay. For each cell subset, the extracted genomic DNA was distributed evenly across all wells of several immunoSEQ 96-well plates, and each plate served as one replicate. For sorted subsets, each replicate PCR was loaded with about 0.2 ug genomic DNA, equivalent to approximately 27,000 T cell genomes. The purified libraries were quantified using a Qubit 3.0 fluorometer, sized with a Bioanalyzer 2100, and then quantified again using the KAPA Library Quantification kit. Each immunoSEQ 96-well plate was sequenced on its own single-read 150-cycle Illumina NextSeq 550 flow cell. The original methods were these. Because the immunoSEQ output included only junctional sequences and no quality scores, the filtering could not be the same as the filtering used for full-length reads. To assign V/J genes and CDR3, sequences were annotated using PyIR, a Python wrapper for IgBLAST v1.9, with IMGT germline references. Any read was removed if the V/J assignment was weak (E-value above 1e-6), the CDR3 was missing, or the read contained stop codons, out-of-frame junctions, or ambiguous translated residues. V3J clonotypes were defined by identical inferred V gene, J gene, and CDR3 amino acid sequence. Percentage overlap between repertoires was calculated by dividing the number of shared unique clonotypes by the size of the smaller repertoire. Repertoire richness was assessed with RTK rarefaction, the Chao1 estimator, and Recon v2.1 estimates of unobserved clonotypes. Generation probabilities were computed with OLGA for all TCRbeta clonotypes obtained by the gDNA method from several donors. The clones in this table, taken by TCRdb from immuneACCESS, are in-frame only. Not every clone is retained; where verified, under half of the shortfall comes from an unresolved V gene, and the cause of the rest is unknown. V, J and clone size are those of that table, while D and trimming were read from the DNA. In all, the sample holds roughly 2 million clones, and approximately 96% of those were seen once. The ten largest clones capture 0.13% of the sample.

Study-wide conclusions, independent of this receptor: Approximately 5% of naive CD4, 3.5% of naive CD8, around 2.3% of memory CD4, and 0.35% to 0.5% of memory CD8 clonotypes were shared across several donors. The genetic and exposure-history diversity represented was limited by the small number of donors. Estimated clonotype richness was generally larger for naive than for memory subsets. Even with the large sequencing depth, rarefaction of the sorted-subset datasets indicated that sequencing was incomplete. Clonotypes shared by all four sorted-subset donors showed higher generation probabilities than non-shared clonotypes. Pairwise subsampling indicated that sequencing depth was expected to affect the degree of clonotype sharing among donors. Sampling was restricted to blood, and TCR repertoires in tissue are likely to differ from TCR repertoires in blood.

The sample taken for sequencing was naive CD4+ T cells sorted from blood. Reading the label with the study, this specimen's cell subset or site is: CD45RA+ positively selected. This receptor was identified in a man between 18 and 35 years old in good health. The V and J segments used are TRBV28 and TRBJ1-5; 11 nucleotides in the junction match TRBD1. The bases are TGTGCCAGCAGTTCACAGGACAGGGGGCCTGGCAATCAGCCCCAGCATTTT. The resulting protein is CASSSQDRGPGNQPQHF.